Below, 14 T cell receptor beta chains from the same sample are listed, as sequenced in a study of OX40 agonist ivuxolimab in advanced cancers. The method was immunoSEQ multiplex PCR; TCRdb's version includes in-frame clones alone and lacks a portion of them. The sample has around 25,000 clones, about 85% seen once. The sample here was CD4+ or CD8+ T cells sorted from blood, taken in a trial of the OX40 agonist ivuxolimab. Receptor source: an adult with an advanced solid tumor such as melanoma, head and neck, liver or kidney cancer.

CDR3: CASSPARASGGWSSYNEQFF. The CDR3 DNA follows: TGCGCCAGCAGTCCCGCCAGGGCTAGCGGGGGCTGGAGCTCCTACAATGAGCAGTTCTTC. The V call is TRBV5-1, the J call TRBJ2-1; 10 positions match TRBD2. Trimming cost V 5 bases and J 0 bases; bases outside gene matches: 17. Germline V gene sequence: CDR1 SGHRS, CDR2 YFSETQ. The CDR3 is 20 amino acids.

This chain connects TRBV9 to TRBJ2-2; 14 bases agree with TRBD2. CDR3 length equals 20 residues. Germline V gene data show CDR1 as SGDLS and CDR2 as YYNGEE. J was trimmed by 1 base and V by 0 bases; bases with no gene match: 8. The CDR3 DNA sequence: TGTGCCAGCAGCGTAGAGAGGACTAGCGGGGGGATAGTGAACACCGGGGAGCTGTTTTTT. It encodes CASSVERTSGGIVNTGELFF. Full variable domain (missing parts from reference TRBV9 and TRBJ2-2): DSGVTQTPKHLITATGQRVTLRCSPRSGDLSVYWYQQSLDQGLQFLIQYYNGEERAKGNILERFSAQQFPDLHSELNLSSLELGDSALYFCASSVERTSGGIVNTGELFFGEGSRLTVL.

The rearrangement joins TRBV7-9 to TRBJ2-3, with no clear D. Trimming left V 5 bases short and J 4 bases short, with 10 bases between. The germline CDR1 and CDR2 sequences are SEHNR and FQNEAQ (reference sequence). CDR3 size: 13 residues. The CDR3 DNA reads TGTGCCAGCAGCCGACAATCAGCAGATACGCAGTATTTT. It yields the protein CASSRQSADTQYF.

This clone showed up just once. CDR3 bases: TGCGCCAGCAGCCCCGGGACTATTCTGGAGACCCAGTACTTC. Encoded protein: CASSPGTILETQYF. The J gene is TRBJ2-5, the V gene TRBV4-1; 7 bases match TRBD2. Unmatched junction bases numbered 7, after V lost 4 bases and J lost 5 bases. This CDR3 has 14 residues. The germline V gene encodes CDR1 MGHRA and CDR2 YSYEKL.

CDR3 residues: CASSQERDVAANEKLFF. CDR3 nucleotide sequence: TGCGCCAGCAGCCAAGAGAGAGACGTCGCCGCTAATGAAAAACTGTTTTTT. V usage is TRBV4-3 and J usage is TRBJ1-4; D gene unclear. CDR3 length: 17 residues. CDR1 is LGHNA, CDR2 YSLEER, per germline. Trimming left V 0 bases short and J 3 bases short, with 14 bases between.

The chain combines TRBV19 with TRBJ2-5, with 11 bases fitting TRBD2. The CDR3 is made up of 15 amino acids. V lost 5 bases, J lost 5 bases, and 7 bases stayed unmatched. Germline V lookup: CDR1 LNHDA, CDR2 SQIVND (reference sequence). CDR3 sequence reads: CASSLAGGSWETQYF. The DNA for the CDR3 is TGTGCCAGTAGTTTAGCGGGAGGGTCCTGGGAGACCCAGTACTTC.

V gene TRBV11-3 combines with J gene TRBJ2-7, with D hard to call. Germline CDR1 SGHNT, CDR2 YENEEA. CDR3 length equals 14 residues. V shed 5 bases and J shed 0 bases, with 11 bases lying between them. The DNA of the CDR3 is TGTGCCAGCAGCCTAGGGCATTTCTCCTACGAGCAGTACTTC. Translation gives CASSLGHFSYEQYF.

A word on this clone: The junction departs from germline at one end; a sequencing error may be responsible. The CDR3 sequence is CASSLAGVSYEQYF. CDR3 in DNA: TGTGCCAGCAGCCTAGCGGGAGTGAGTTACGAGCAGTACTTC. The J gene is TRBJ2-7, the V gene TRBV7-9, with 10 positions matching TRBD2. Germline V gene lookup returns CDR1 SEHNR and CDR2 FQNEAQ (reference sequence). The CDR3 length is 14 residues. Full variable domain (missing parts from reference TRBV7-9 and TRBJ2-7): DTGVSQNPRHKITKRGQNVTFRCDPISEHNRLYWYRQTLGQGPEFLTYFQNEAQLEKSRLLSDRFSAERPKGSFSTLEIQRTEQGDSAMYLCASSLAGVSYEQYFGPGTRLTVT.

The V call is TRBV7-2, the J call TRBJ1-1; D may be TRBD1 (5 bases). Germline V gene lookup returns CDR1 SGHTA and CDR2 FQGNSA. This CDR3 contains 13 residues. With 1 base removed from V and 4 bases from J, the gap between germline ends came to 7 bases. CDR3 nucleotide sequence: TGTGCCAGCAGCTTAGAGGGGACCACTGAAGCTTTCTTT. Its translation: CASSLEGTTEAFF.

The rearrangement uses TRBV7-2 and TRBJ2-3; D perhaps matches TRBD2 (6 bases). The germline CDR1 and CDR2 sequences are SGHTA and FQGNSA. V was shortened by 5 bases and J by 0 bases, with 12 bases between the two germline ends. There are 15 residues in the CDR3. The CDR3 DNA follows: TGTGCCAGCAGCCGACTAGGGGATAGCACAGATACGCAGTATTTT. Its protein is CASSRLGDSTDTQYF. The full variable domain, with the rest looked up from reference TRBV7-2 and TRBJ2-3, is GAGVSQSPSNKVTEKGKDVELRCDPISGHTALYWYRQSLGQGLEFLIYFQGNSAPDKSGLPSDRFSAERTGGSVSTLTIQRTQQEDSAVYLCASSRLGDSTDTQYFGPGTRLTVL.

The chain has TRBV4-1 and TRBJ2-7, with 9 bases that match TRBD2. The CDR3 is made up of 15 amino acids. The trim removed 0 bases at V and 2 bases at J, leaving 2 bases unmatched. CDR1 and CDR2 from the germline V gene are MGHRA and YSYEKL. The CDR3 protein is CASSQDPSGAYEQYF. The CDR3 DNA follows: TGCGCCAGCAGCCAAGACCCTAGCGGGGCCTACGAGCAGTACTTC.

V usage is TRBV11-2 and J usage is TRBJ2-2; D possibly uses TRBD1 or TRBD2 (5 bases each). Trimming pared 3 bases from V and 1 base from J, leaving 21 bases between. Looked up from germline, CDR1 is SGHAT and CDR2 is FQNNGV. This CDR3 has 19 amino acids. CDR3 in amino acids: CASSFGWDLINRNTGELFF. The DNA for the CDR3 is TGTGCCAGCAGCTTTGGGTGGGACCTCATAAACAGGAACACCGGGGAGCTGTTTTTT. The full variable domain, completed using reference TRBV11-2 and TRBJ2-2, is EAGVAQSPRYKIIEKRQSVAFWCNPISGHATLYWYQQILGQGPKLLIQFQNNGVVDDSQLPKDRFSAERLKGVDSTLKIQPAKLEDSAVYLCASSFGWDLINRNTGELFFGEGSRLTVL.

This chain uses TRBV2 with TRBJ1-1; a weak D match, TRBD1 (5 bases). This CDR3 region has 16 residues. Trimming took 0 bases from V and 0 from J, leaving 11 bases between them. Germline V lookup: CDR1 SNHLY, CDR2 FYNNEI. In DNA form, the CDR3 reads TGTGCCAGCAGTGAAGCTGTGGGGGTCATGAACACTGAAGCTTTCTTT. It translates to CASSEAVGVMNTEAFF.

A single count supports this clone. The V call is TRBV30, the J call TRBJ2-3, with a possible D match to TRBD2 (6 bases). Trimming removed 3 bases at V and 4 bases at J, with 14 bases between. This CDR3 is built from 14 residues. Germline CDR1 GTSNPN, CDR2 SVGIG (reference sequence). CDR3 region: CAWREGRASDTQYF. In DNA, the CDR3 is TGTGCCTGGAGGGAGGGGCGGGCATCAGATACGCAGTATTTT.